The rows below give T cell receptor beta chains drawn from one sample of a study of blood T cell repertoires in COVID-19. Only in-frame clones appear in the TCRdb table, and some are missing; sequencing was by immunoSEQ multiplex PCR. The profile shows about 140,000 clones, around 80% of them singletons. Sequencing input: peripheral blood. These receptors originate from a woman older than 75 in a cohort sampled during active or convalescent COVID-19. The CDR3 runs from the conserved cysteine through the conserved F or W. D genes are given only for firm matches. Part of the rows lack a size; the others show once, few, many or a class for expanded clones.

TRBJ2-5	TRBV9	once	.	TGTGCCAGCAGCGTAGCTTCCCCAGAGACCCAGTACTTC	CASSVASPETQYF
TRBJ1-3	TRBV29-1	.	.	TGCAGCGCCCCCCCCGGGGATAGGACTGGAAACACCATATATTTT	CSAPPGDRTGNTIYF
TRBJ1-5	TRBV28	.	.	TGTGCCAGCACCTCAGGGATTCAGCCCCAGCATTTT	CASTSGIQPQHF
TRBJ1-1	TRBV29-1	.	.	TGCAGCGTTGCAGATGGGCGCACTGAAGCTTTCTTT	CSVADGRTEAFF
TRBJ2-1	TRBV10-3	.	TRBD1	TGTGCCACCGGGGACAGGGGGCTTCCTAGCCGGGACAATGAGCAGTTCTTC	CATGDRGLPSRDNEQFF
TRBJ1-3	TRBV6-5	.	.	TGTGCCAGCAGCTGGACAGATCTCTCTGGAAACACCATATATTTT	CASSWTDLSGNTIYF
TRBJ2-5	TRBV30	.	TRBD1	TGTGCCTGGAACCCCCCGTACGGGACAGGGGGAGTGGAGACCCAGTACTTC	CAWNPPYGTGGVETQYF
TRBJ2-7	TRBV11-2	.	.	TGTGCCAGCAGCGTCGGATGGCAGGCCTACGAGCAGTACTTC	CASSVGWQAYEQYF
TRBJ1-1	TRBV2	.	.	TGTGCCAGCAGTGGGTGGGGGGTGAACACTGAAGCTTTCTTT	CASSGWGVNTEAFF
TRBJ2-5	TRBV24-1	.	TRBD1	TGTGCCACCAGTGATTCAAACCCAGGGACAGCGCGACAGTACTTC	CATSDSNPGTARQYF
TRBJ2-6	TRBV29-1	.	TRBD1	TGCAGCGTAAAAGGACAGGGGGTCTCTGGGGCCAACGTCCTGACTTTC	CSVKGQGVSGANVLTF
TRBJ1-2	TRBV28	few	TRBD1	TGTGCCAGCAGTTTACCGGACAGGGGGGTCTATGGCTACACCTTC	CASSLPDRGVYGYTF
TRBJ2-5	TRBV3-1/TRBV3-2	few	TRBD2	TGTGCCAGCAGCTCCGGGGGGTGGGAGACCCAGTACTTC	CASSSGGWETQYF
TRBJ2-4	TRBV2	.	.	TGTGCCAGCAGTGACCCAGATCGATATGGAAACATTCAGTACTTC	CASSDPDRYGNIQYF
TRBJ2-3	TRBV5-6	.	TRBD2	TGTGCCAGCAGCAAAACTAGCGGGGGGGCCAGTTCCGATACGCAGTATTTT	CASSKTSGGASSDTQYF
TRBJ2-7	TRBV5-6	once	.	TGTGCCAGCAGCATTACAGATTACGAGCAGTACTTC	CASSITDYEQYF
TRBJ2-5	TRBV2	.	TRBD2	TGTGCCAGCAAAGAGCGGGGGGGCCGAGAGACCCAGTACTTC	CASKERGGRETQYF
TRBJ1-5	TRBV19	.	.	TGTGCCAGTAGTATAGGGACTCTTAGCAATCAGCCCCAGCATTTT	CASSIGTLSNQPQHF
TRBJ2-1	TRBV2	.	.	TGTGCCAGCAGTGAAGCGGGTGATCCCATTAGCGATGAGCAGTTCTTC	CASSEAGDPISDEQFF
TRBJ1-1	TRBV6-5	.	.	TGTGCCACCCACCTTAGAATTCCGAGCACTGAAGCTTTCTTT	CATHLRIPSTEAFF
TRBJ2-5	TRBV5-1	.	TRBD2	TGCGCCAGCAGCTTGGGTACGACTAGCGGACAAGAGACCCAGTACTTC	CASSLGTTSGQETQYF
TRBJ1-2	TRBV6-4	.	TRBD1	TGTGCCAGCAGTGTCGGGGGGGAACAGGGGTACTATGGCTACACCTTC	CASSVGGEQGYYGYTF
TRBJ2-3	TRBV7-6	.	.	TGTGCCAGCAGCTCACAGTCTGTAGATACGCAGTATTTT	CASSSQSVDTQYF
TRBJ2-3	TRBV25-1	.	TRBD1	TGTGCCAGCAGTTCACTCGGGACAGGGAGCACAGATACGCAGTATTTT	CASSSLGTGSTDTQYF
TRBJ2-1	TRBV9	.	.	TGTGCCAGCAGCCCAGACCGGGGGAGCTCCTACAATGAGCAGTTCTTC	CASSPDRGSSYNEQFF
TRBJ2-3	TRBV11-2	.	TRBD2	TGTGCCAGCAGCTTATGGCCTAGCGGGGGAACAGATACGCAGTATTTT	CASSLWPSGGTDTQYF
TRBJ2-2	TRBV6-2/TRBV6-3	.	.	TGTGCCAGCAGTTATCGAGTTTCAGCGACTGCCGGGGAGCTGTTTTTT	CASSYRVSATAGELFF
TRBJ2-7	TRBV6-6	.	.	TGTGCCAGCAGCCTCGGAGGCGAGCAGTACTTC	CASSLGGEQYF
TRBJ2-3	TRBV2	.	TRBD2	TGTGCCAGCAGCCCCCGACTAGCGGTGATCACAGATACGCAGTATTTT	CASSPRLAVITDTQYF
TRBJ1-2	TRBV4-1	.	TRBD1	TGCGCCAGCAGAGTTAGTTACAGGGGTTTCAACTATGGCTACACCTTC	CASRVSYRGFNYGYTF
TRBJ2-5	TRBV6-5	.	.	TGTGCCAGCAGTTACTCGATGGCGGGGGCAACGGAGACCCAGTACTTC	CASSYSMAGATETQYF
TRBJ2-3	TRBV6-4	few	TRBD1	TGTGCCAGCAGTCCCGGACAGGGGGACACGGATACGCAGTATTTT	CASSPGQGDTDTQYF
TRBJ1-2	TRBV5-6	.	.	TGTGCCAGCAGCTTGGTACAAAATGGCTACACCTTC	CASSLVQNGYTF